The 19 T cell receptor beta chains below were found in one sample sequenced in a study of blood T cells in healthy people across ages. Primers used in a second PCR of roughly 6 to 11 cycles were a sample-barcoded 5' primer and a J-beta primer mix. TCRdb fed the 5' RACE reads into MiXCR, producing one record per CDR3 protein. The top ten clones hold roughly two fifths of a sample with 750,000 to 950,000 distinct CDR3 sequences, roughly 50% of them seen once. Sequencing was performed on blood. All receptors come from a man aged 80 or over in good health.

This clonotype was seen more than once but under ten times. The chain couples TRBV29-1 to TRBJ1-5; maybe TRBD1 (6 bases). Trimming took off 4 bases at V and 4 bases at J, with 14 bases between the two ends. The CDR3 has 14 amino acids. The germline gives CDR1 SQVTM, CDR2 ANQGSEA. CDR3 sequence: CSVAWAGVNQPQHF. The DNA for the CDR3 is TGCAGCGTTGCGTGGGCAGGGGTAAATCAGCCCCAGCATTTT.

The V and J genes are TRBV29-1 and TRBJ1-1, with a tentative D call TRBD1 (5 bases). This CDR3 is built from 13 residues. Per the germline V gene, CDR1 is SQVTM and CDR2 is ANQGSEA. V was cut by 7 bases and J by 11 bases, with 23 bases left in between. Written as DNA, the CDR3 is TGCAGCGCCAGGGACGGACTAGCCGTAGCCGCTTTCTTT. Amino acid sequence: CSARDGLAVAAFF.

This clonotype has more than one count but fewer than ten. This sequence joins TRBV6-1 and TRBJ1-6, with 8 bases matching TRBD1. V was clipped by 4 bases and J by 8 bases; unmatched bases: 10. This CDR3 has 16 amino acids. Germline CDR1 and CDR2: MNHNS and SASEGT. CDR3 in DNA: TGTGCCAGCAGTGGCCCGAGGACAGGGTCGTATTCACCCCTCCACTTT. This gives the protein CASSGPRTGSYSPLHF.

This chain links TRBV6-1 with TRBJ2-1; TRBD2 aligns across 7 bases. The germline gives CDR1 MNHNS, CDR2 SASEGT. The V and J ends lost 2 bases and 10 bases, in that order; junction bases with no gene match: 17. The CDR3 sequence is 17 residues long. The CDR3 DNA sequence: TGTGCCAGCAGTGAAAGGTTTGCGGGAGTGGTGCTAGGAGAGCAGTTCTTC. Translation: CASSERFAGVVLGEQFF.

This rearrangement joins TRBV20-1 to TRBJ2-5; D is ambiguous. Trimming shortened V by 3 bases and J by 4 bases, and 6 bases separated the two germline ends. Per the germline V gene, CDR1 is DFQATT and CDR2 is SNEGSKA (reference sequence). The CDR3 is 11 residues long. The CDR3 protein is CSASYSETQYF. The CDR3 DNA reads TGCAGTGCTAGCTACTCAGAGACCCAGTACTTC.

In this sample, this clonotype turned up a few times. The V gene is TRBV20-1, the J gene TRBJ2-1; the D is unclear. CDR1 DFQATT and CDR2 SNEGSKA come from the germline V gene (reference sequence). CDR3 length: 15 amino acids. Trimming removed 3 bases at V and 0 bases at J, with 12 bases between. The CDR3 DNA sequence: TGCAGTGCTAGTAATCCAAACTACTCCTACAATGAGCAGTTCTTC. Translating gives CSASNPNYSYNEQFF.

CDR3 sequence (DNA): TGTGCCTGGACTTACGGGAGGGAGACCCAGTACTTC. Translation gives CAWTYGRETQYF. The rearrangement uses TRBV30 and TRBJ2-5; 7 positions match TRBD2. Germline assignment: CDR1 GTSNPN and CDR2 SVGIG (reference sequence). This CDR3 is 12 amino acids long. The V segment lost 4 bases and the J segment 5 bases; nucleotides outside the gene matches: 4.

This clonotype was recorded a few times. The rearrangement links TRBV28 to TRBJ1-2, with D possibly matching TRBD1 (6 bases). Looked up from germline, CDR1 is MDHEN and CDR2 is SYDVKM. V lost 7 bases and J 7 bases, leaving 16 bases between the germline ends. The CDR3 covers 13 residues. The CDR3 loop is CASNPTEGGGYTF. CDR3 sequence (DNA): TGTGCCAGCAACCCCACTGAGGGGGGTGGCTACACCTTC.

With respect to this clonotype: The junction does not match germline at one end; this may be a read error. The J gene is TRBJ2-3, the V gene TRBV27; TRBD1 aligns across 8 bases. Germline CDR1 is MNHEY and CDR2 is SMNVEV (reference sequence). This CDR3 has 13 amino acids. The CDR3, as DNA: TGTGCCACCAGGACAGGGTGGGCAGATATGCAGTATTTT. This codes for CATRTGWADMQYF.

This chain uses TRBV10-3 with TRBJ1-5; no reliable D call. V was trimmed by 0 bases and J by 1 base, leaving 10 bases between them. Germline CDR1 and CDR2: ENHRY and SYGVKD. This CDR3 has 16 amino acids. CDR3 amino acids: CAISESPGPSNQPQHF. In DNA, the CDR3 is TGTGCCATCAGTGAGTCCCCGGGCCCAAGCAATCAGCCCCAGCATTTT.

This clonotype was found a few times. This chain links TRBV21-1 with TRBJ2-5; the table's D call of TRBD1 was not tested on the DNA. TRBV21-1 counts as a pseudogene. The length of the CDR3 is 19 residues. The CDR3 loop is CASSRFKFFPRGGQETQYF. The CDR3 DNA is TGTGCCAGCAGCCGGTTTAAATTTTTTCCTAGGGGGGGCCAAGAGACCCAGTACTTC.

The V call is TRBV6-2 or TRBV6-3, the J call TRBJ2-4, with no clear D. The end of the DNA is better explained by TRBJ2-7, so the J call may be wrong. Germline V gene lookup returns CDR1 MNHEY and CDR2 SVGEGT. The CDR3 covers 11 residues. The CDR3 DNA reads as TGTGCCAGCAGTTACTTCCACGAGCAGTACTTC. It translates to CASSYFHEQYF.

V and J are TRBV20-1 and TRBJ1-1, with a tentative D call TRBD1 (5 bases). Germline values: CDR1 DFQATT, CDR2 SNEGSKA (reference sequence). Trimming left V 3 bases short and J 5 bases short, with 13 bases between. The CDR3 is made up of 13 amino acids. The CDR3 is CSASDPGITEAFF. In DNA form, the CDR3 reads TGCAGTGCTAGTGATCCAGGGATTACTGAAGCTTTCTTT.

This sequence joins TRBV10-1 and TRBJ1-2; D may be TRBD1 (6 bases). Germline assignment: CDR1 WNHNN and CDR2 SYGVQD (reference sequence). V shed 3 bases and J shed 2 bases, with 10 bases lying between them. This CDR3 has 14 amino acids. The DNA of the CDR3 is TGCGCCAGCAGTGATCCTGACAGGAACTATGGCTACACCTTC. It is translated as CASSDPDRNYGYTF.

The chain is built from TRBV10-3 and TRBJ1-2; 10 bases match TRBD1. The CDR3 extends over 14 amino acids. Trimming at V came to 5 bases and at J to 8 bases, leaving 8 bases not matched to a gene. CDR1 is ENHRY, CDR2 SYGVKD, per germline. The CDR3 here is CAISRGQGLEGYTF. DNA of the CDR3: TGTGCCATCAGTAGGGGACAGGGGCTGGAAGGCTACACCTTC.

The chain recombines TRBV11-2 with TRBJ2-5; TRBD1 might be the D (5 bases). Trimming shortened V by 5 bases and J by 1 base, and 8 bases separated the two germline ends. The germline CDR1 and CDR2 sequences are SGHAT and FQNNGV. The CDR3 is 13 residues long. The CDR3 nucleotides read TGTGCCAGCAGCGGGGCCGTCCAAGAGACCCAGTACTTC. Its translation is CASSGAVQETQYF.

The table lists this clonotype with a few counts. The chain combines TRBV20-1 with TRBJ2-7, with 14 nucleotides matching TRBD2. This CDR3 comprises 15 residues. Germline lookup yields CDR1 DFQATT and CDR2 SNEGSKA (reference sequence). V was pared by 5 bases and J by 6 bases, with 9 bases of the junction left unmatched. This CDR3 reads CSAYPGLAGDGEQYF. Here the CDR3 DNA reads TGCAGTGCTTACCCGGGACTAGCGGGAGATGGCGAGCAGTACTTC.

The rearrangement joins TRBV2 to TRBJ2-5; the match to TRBD1 covers 10 bases. The junction had 6 bases not matched to a gene; V was cut back by 0 bases and J by 2 bases. The CDR3 loop spans 17 amino acids. CDR1 SNHLY and CDR2 FYNNEI come from the germline V gene. CDR3 sequence reads: CASSEALGTGVQETQYF. The CDR3 DNA sequence: TGTGCCAGCAGTGAAGCGCTAGGGACAGGGGTTCAAGAGACCCAGTACTTC.

The chain combines TRBV5-1 with TRBJ2-3; 9 positions match TRBD1. The length of the CDR3 is 14 residues. Germline lookup yields CDR1 SGHRS and CDR2 YFSETQ. The V and J ends lost 2 bases and 4 bases, in that order; junction bases with no gene match: 2. This chain's CDR3 is CASSLQGAPDTQYF. CDR3 DNA: TGCGCCAGCAGCTTACAGGGGGCCCCAGATACGCAGTATTTT.